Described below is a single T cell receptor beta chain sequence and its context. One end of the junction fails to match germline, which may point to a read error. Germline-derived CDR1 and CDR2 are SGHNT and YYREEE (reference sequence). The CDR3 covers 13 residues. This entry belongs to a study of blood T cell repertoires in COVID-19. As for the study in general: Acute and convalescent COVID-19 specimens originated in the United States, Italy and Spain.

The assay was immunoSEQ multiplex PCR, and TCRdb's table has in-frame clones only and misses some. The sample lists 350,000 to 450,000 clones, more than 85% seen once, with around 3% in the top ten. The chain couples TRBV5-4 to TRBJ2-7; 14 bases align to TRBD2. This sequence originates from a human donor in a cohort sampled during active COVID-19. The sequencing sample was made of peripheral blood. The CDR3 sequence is CASSTGTSGSLDF. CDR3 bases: TGTGCCAGCAGTACCGGGACTAGCGGGAGTCTAGACTTC.